Each of the 17 T cell receptor beta chains below was sequenced from the same sample in a study of T cells after yellow fever vaccination. Each CDR3 protein is one row after TCRdb ran MiXCR on the 5' RACE reads. The sample holds under 600,000 distinct CDR3 sequences, approximately 15% seen once. Sequenced material: PBMCs, taken on the day of the yellow fever booster vaccination. These receptors came from a young man who received the YFV17D yellow fever vaccine.

This clonotype was found a few times. This chain joins TRBV20-1 and TRBJ1-3; D not certain. The CDR3 is 12 amino acids. Per the germline V gene, CDR1 is DFQATT and CDR2 is SNEGSKA (reference sequence). The V end was cut by 4 bases, the J end by 2 bases, with 6 bases between. For the CDR3, the DNA is TGCAGTGCTACGGAAACTGGAAACACCATATATTTT. Its protein product is CSATETGNTIYF.

This clonotype has a handful of counts. This chain uses TRBV20-1 with TRBJ2-7; 7 bases align to TRBD2. Looked up from germline, CDR1 is DFQATT and CDR2 is SNEGSKA (reference sequence). The CDR3 spans 15 residues. J was trimmed by 0 bases and V by 0 bases; bases with no gene match: 5. CDR3 sequence (DNA): TGCAGTGCTAGAGACCCTAGCGGTCTCTCCTACGAGCAGTACTTC. Translation: CSARDPSGLSYEQYF.

The chain employs TRBV27 and TRBJ2-7; D uncertain. The V end was cut by 7 bases, the J end by 3 bases, with 16 bases between. The CDR3 totals 14 residues. Looked up from germline, CDR1 is MNHEY and CDR2 is SMNVEV (reference sequence). In DNA form, the CDR3 reads TGTGCCAGCACCGAGAACGGACGGCTCTACGAGCAGTACTTC. Its translation is CASTENGRLYEQYF.

The chain employs TRBV20-1 and TRBJ2-1, with TRBD2 matching 9 bases. Losses at the gene ends were 6 bases for V and 3 bases for J; bases not matched to a gene: 6. The CDR3 is made up of 14 amino acids. From germline, CDR1 is DFQATT and CDR2 SNEGSKA (reference sequence). The CDR3 loop reads CSAALAGVYNEQFF. The CDR3 nucleotides are TGCAGTGCGGCACTAGCGGGCGTCTACAATGAGCAGTTCTTC.

The CDR3 here is CASSLLQASTDTQYF. CDR3 sequence (DNA): TGTGCCAGCAGCCTTCTTCAGGCTAGCACAGATACGCAGTATTTT. The chain joins TRBV7-2 to TRBJ2-3, with D hard to call. V shed 5 bases and J shed 0 bases, with 12 bases lying between them. The CDR3 totals 15 residues. Germline assignment: CDR1 SGHTA and CDR2 FQGNSA.

This clonotype appeared many times. The V call is TRBV15, the J call TRBJ2-1; the match to TRBD2 covers 13 bases. The CDR3 sequence is 16 residues long. The V segment lost 1 base and the J segment 9 bases; nucleotides outside the gene matches: 6. Looked up from germline, CDR1 is LNHNV and CDR2 is YYDKDF (reference sequence). The CDR3 loop reads CATSRAGLAGVAEQFF. CDR3 DNA sequence: TGTGCCACCAGCAGAGCCGGACTAGCGGGAGTCGCTGAGCAGTTCTTC.

This rearrangement joins TRBV20-1 to TRBJ1-4; tentatively, D is TRBD1 (6 bases). V was pared by 5 bases and J by 7 bases, with 20 bases between. This CDR3 spans 15 amino acids. From germline, CDR1 is DFQATT and CDR2 SNEGSKA (reference sequence). CDR3 in DNA: TGCAGTGCTCCGAAGCGAGGGGGAGCGGGTGAAAAACTGTTTTTT. Translation: CSAPKRGGAGEKLFF.

This chain uses TRBV7-2 with TRBJ2-1; D gene uncertain. CDR1 SGHTA and CDR2 FQGNSA come from the germline V gene. V lost 2 bases and J lost 9, with 8 bases in between. This CDR3 is built from 12 residues. CDR3 sequence reads: CASSLRLGEQFF. The CDR3 DNA reads as TGTGCCAGCAGCTTAAGACTGGGTGAGCAGTTCTTC.

This clonotype was seen only a few times. This sequence joins TRBV7-3 and TRBJ2-5; either TRBD1 or TRBD2 may supply D (5 bases each). Trimming stripped 5 bases from V and 2 bases from J, with 15 bases between. This CDR3 comprises 15 residues. Germline CDR1 reads SGHTA; CDR2 reads FQGTGA. CDR3 sequence reads: CASSPNRGPQETQYF. The CDR3 region has the DNA TGTGCCAGCAGCCCCAATAGGGGACCGCAAGAGACCCAGTACTTC. Filled out from reference TRBV7-3 and TRBJ2-5, the complete variable domain reads GAGVSQTPSNKVTEKGKYVELRCDPISGHTALYWYRQSLGQGPEFLIYFQGTGAADDSGLPNDRFFAVRPEGSVSTLKIQRTERGDSAVYLCASSPNRGPQETQYFGPGTRLLVL.

This sequence joins TRBV20-1 and TRBJ2-7; the match to TRBD2 covers 10 bases. The V gene's germline CDR1 is DFQATT and CDR2 SNEGSKA (reference sequence). The CDR3 length is 13 residues. The J segment lost 5 bases and the V segment lost 4 bases, leaving 5 bases of the junction unmatched. CDR3: CSAMPSGRDEQYF. CDR3 bases: TGCAGTGCTATGCCTAGCGGGAGAGACGAGCAGTACTTC.

This clonotype appeared a few times. This CDR3 reads CASSRTVGSEKLFF. CDR3 bases: TGTGCCAGCAGCCGGACAGTAGGAAGCGAAAAACTGTTTTTT. The J gene is TRBJ1-4, the V gene TRBV7-8; weak D call: TRBD1 (6 bases). CDR3 size: 14 residues. Germline loops: CDR1 SGHVS, CDR2 FQNEAQ. V was pared by 5 bases and J by 8 bases, with 15 bases between.

This clonotype was recorded a few times. The rearrangement joins TRBV11-1 to TRBJ2-7, with 11 bases identical to TRBD2. V shed 5 bases and J 5 bases; nucleotides not matched to a gene: 14. CDR1 is SGHAT, CDR2 FQDESV, per germline (reference sequence). The CDR3 sequence is 17 residues long. The CDR3 sequence is CASSPASGRPRPHEQYF. The CDR3 nucleotides are TGTGCCAGCAGCCCGGCTAGCGGGAGGCCCCGGCCCCACGAGCAGTACTTC.

The chain links TRBV20-1 to TRBJ2-7, with TRBD1 identical over 9 bases. Germline V gene data show CDR1 as DFQATT and CDR2 as SNEGSKA (reference sequence). V lost 4 bases to trimming and J lost 0 bases; unmatched junction nucleotides: 4. This CDR3 comprises 14 residues. Here the CDR3 reads CSATTGGASYEQYF. As DNA, the CDR3 is TGCAGTGCTACGACAGGGGGAGCCTCCTACGAGCAGTACTTC.

The genes are TRBV19 and TRBJ2-3; D is ambiguous. Trimming cost V 4 bases and J 2 bases, with 10 bases left between them. The CDR3 loop spans 14 amino acids. The germline CDR1 and CDR2 sequences are LNHDA and SQIVND (reference sequence). The CDR3 protein is CASSNGYITDTQYF. The CDR3 nucleotides read TGTGCCAGTAGTAATGGCTACATCACAGATACGCAGTATTTT.

This chain joins TRBV29-1 and TRBJ2-5; 9 bases agree with TRBD2. With V trimmed by 5 bases and J by 5 bases, 6 bases remained unmatched. Germline lookup yields CDR1 SQVTM and CDR2 ANQGSEA. The CDR3 is 13 amino acids. The CDR3 DNA sequence: TGCAGCGTTACGCGGGAGGGACTGGAGACCCAGTACTTC. It translates to CSVTREGLETQYF.

In this sample, this clonotype turned up a few times. The chain carries TRBV5-5 and TRBJ1-4; a possible D gene is TRBD1 (5 bases). Trimming took off 4 bases at V and 5 bases at J, with 12 bases between the two ends. The CDR3 length is 14 residues. Germline CDR1 is SGHKS and CDR2 is YYEKEE (reference sequence). Here the CDR3 reads CASSQGRGNEKLFF. The CDR3 bases are TGTGCCAGCAGCCAAGGACGGGGGAATGAAAAACTGTTTTTT. Full variable domain (outside the CDR3, taken from reference TRBV5-5 and TRBJ1-4): DAGVTQSPTHLIKTRGQQVTLRCSPISGHKSVSWYQQVLGQGPQFIFQYYEKEERGRGNFPDRFSARQFPNYSSELNVNALLLGDSALYLCASSQGRGNEKLFFGSGTQLSVL.

The chain joins TRBV7-2 to TRBJ2-3; no reliable D call. The V gene lost 0 bases and the J gene lost 11 bases, with 9 bases spanning the gap. The germline V gene has CDR1 SGHTA and CDR2 FQGNSA. The CDR3 is made up of 12 amino acids. The CDR3 DNA reads TGTGCCAGCAGCTTAGCAGGGTTCGTGCAGTATTTT. It yields the protein CASSLAGFVQYF.